Below are 10 T cell receptor beta chains sequenced from a single sample in a study of graft-versus-host responses after intestinal transplantation (dated by TCRdb to the early 2020s). In the paper's terms, the time point label means: cells obtained before transplantation from donor or recipient. The library was prepared using the immunoSEQ multiplex PCR assay. Not all clones reach the TCRdb copy of this immuneACCESS table, which keeps in-frame sequences only. Checked studies attribute under half of the gap to unresolved V genes and leave the rest unexplained. The sample profile shows 84,000 or so clones; about nine tenths of them were found once. Of the sample, over 0.3% is held by the ten largest clones. These receptors have no identified antigens. The specimen was unstimulated CD4+ T cells sorted from spleen or lymph node cells, collected before intestinal transplant. The receptor set was obtained from a human donor who received an intestinal transplant.

The chain links TRBV9 to TRBJ2-2; no definite D call. Germline V gene sequence: CDR1 SGDLS, CDR2 YYNGEE. The CDR3 has 16 amino acids. V was cut by 0 bases and J by 2 bases, with 11 bases left in between. CDR3 sequence (DNA): TGTGCCAGCAGCGTAGATGCCCTACTAAACACCGGGGAGCTGTTTTTT. Protein sequence: CASSVDALLNTGELFF.

V usage is TRBV12-5 and J usage is TRBJ1-1; D call uncertain. Trimming shortened V by 5 bases and J by 4 bases, and 11 bases separated the two germline ends. The CDR3 runs to 13 residues. Per germline, CDR1 LGHNT and CDR2 FRNRAP. CDR3 region: CASGAGRSTEAFF. CDR3 coding DNA: TGTGCTAGTGGTGCCGGACGGAGCACTGAAGCTTTCTTT.

This clone has only one observation. The chain joins TRBV27 to TRBJ2-7; D might be TRBD1 (7 bases). Germline loops: CDR1 MNHEY, CDR2 SMNVEV (reference sequence). This CDR3 region has 14 residues. Trimming shortened V by 3 bases and J by 6 bases, and 15 bases separated the two germline ends. The CDR3 here is CASSFARGESEQYF. The CDR3 DNA reads TGTGCCAGCAGTTTCGCCAGGGGGGAAAGCGAGCAGTACTTC.

This clone appeared once. CDR3 bases: TGTGCCAGCAGTTACAGGGGGGCCAAAAACATTCAGTACTTC. Translating it yields CASSYRGAKNIQYF. J is TRBJ2-4 and V is TRBV6-5; D possibly corresponds to TRBD1 (6 bases). The CDR3 is made up of 14 amino acids. Germline CDR1 and CDR2: MNHEY and SVGAGI. V was trimmed by 2 bases and J by 1 base, leaving 6 bases between them.

The chain combines TRBV5-1 with TRBJ1-1; D gene uncertain. From germline, CDR1 is SGHRS and CDR2 YFSETQ. This CDR3 is 16 amino acids long. V dropped 0 bases and J dropped 3 bases, with 15 bases sitting between them. The CDR3 sequence: CASSLEGARRDTEAFF. The CDR3, as DNA: TGCGCCAGCAGCTTGGAAGGAGCGCGGAGGGACACTGAAGCTTTCTTT. Combining the CDR3 with reference TRBV5-1 and TRBJ1-1 gives the whole variable domain KAGVTQTPRYLIKTRGQQVTLSCSPISGHRSVSWYQQTPGQGLQFLFEYFSETQRNKGNFPGRFSGRQFSNSRSEMNVSTLELGDSALYLCASSLEGARRDTEAFFGQGTRLTVV.

The chain is built from TRBV18 and TRBJ2-7; 10 nucleotides agree with TRBD1. CDR3 length: 14 amino acids. Per germline, CDR1 KGHSH and CDR2 LQKENI. Germline trimming cut 3 bases from V and 2 bases from J; bases unmatched to any gene: 1. The CDR3 DNA follows: TGTGCCAGCTCACCGGGACAGGGGCCCTACGAGCAGTACTTC. This gives the protein CASSPGQGPYEQYF.

The chain uses TRBV5-1 and TRBJ2-3; D is possibly TRBD1 (6 bases). CDR1 is SGHRS, CDR2 YFSETQ, per germline. This CDR3 is 15 amino acids long. V was shortened by 6 bases and J by 0 bases, with 14 bases between the two germline ends. The CDR3 DNA is TGCGCCAGCACCCCTGTAGGGGGAAGCACAGATACGCAGTATTTT. Translation gives CASTPVGGSTDTQYF.

In its sample, this clone was seen a few times. V gene TRBV18 combines with J gene TRBJ2-3, with 15 bases aligning to TRBD2. Per the germline V gene, CDR1 is KGHSH and CDR2 is LQKENI. The CDR3 length is 17 residues. V shed 6 bases and J 0 bases; nucleotides not matched to a gene: 4. The CDR3 loop reads CASSGLAGGTSTDTQYF. The CDR3 DNA reads as TGTGCCAGCTCTGGACTAGCGGGAGGGACTAGCACAGATACGCAGTATTTT.

This clone was detected only once. The chain has TRBV9 and TRBJ2-3; 7 nucleotides line up with TRBD1. Per the germline V gene, CDR1 is SGDLS and CDR2 is YYNGEE. Trimming at V came to 1 base and at J to 4 bases, leaving 3 bases not matched to a gene. This CDR3 has 14 amino acids. The CDR3 region is CASSVSQGADTQYF. The DNA for the CDR3 is TGTGCCAGCAGCGTATCCCAGGGGGCAGATACGCAGTATTTT.

V usage is TRBV7-7 and J usage is TRBJ2-2; D perhaps matches TRBD1 (6 bases). Germline CDR1 SSHAT, CDR2 FNYEAQ (reference sequence). V was trimmed by 1 base and J by 3 bases, leaving 9 bases between them. The CDR3 has 15 amino acids. CDR3 sequence (DNA): TGTGCCAGCAGCTTAGGGGACACACACACCGGGGAGCTGTTTTTT. Protein sequence: CASSLGDTHTGELFF.